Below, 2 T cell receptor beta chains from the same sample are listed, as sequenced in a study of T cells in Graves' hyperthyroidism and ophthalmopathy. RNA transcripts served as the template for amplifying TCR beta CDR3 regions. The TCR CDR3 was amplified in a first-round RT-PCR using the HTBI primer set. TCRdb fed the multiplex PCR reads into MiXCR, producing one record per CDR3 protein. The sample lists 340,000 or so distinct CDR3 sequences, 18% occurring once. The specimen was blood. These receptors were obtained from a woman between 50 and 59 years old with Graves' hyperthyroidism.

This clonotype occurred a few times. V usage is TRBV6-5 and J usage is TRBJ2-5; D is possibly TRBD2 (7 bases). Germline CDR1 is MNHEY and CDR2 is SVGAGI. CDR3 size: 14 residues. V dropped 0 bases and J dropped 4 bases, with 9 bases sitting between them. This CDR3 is CASSYSGGGETQYF. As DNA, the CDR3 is TGTGCCAGCAGTTACTCAGGGGGGGGAGAGACCCAGTACTTC.

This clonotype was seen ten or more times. The CDR3 DNA is TGTGCCCACGGGGATGGGGGCACAGATACGCAGTATTTT. It codes for CAHGDGGTDTQYF. This chain connects TRBV2 to TRBJ2-3; a weak D match, TRBD2 (5 bases). From germline, CDR1 is SNHLY and CDR2 FYNNEI. This CDR3 is built from 13 residues. Trimming removed 11 bases at V and 1 base at J, with 13 bases between.